Listed below are T cell receptor beta chains from one sample, sequenced in a study of blood T cell repertoires in COVID-19. Generated by immunoSEQ multiplex PCR, the TCRdb table keeps only in-frame clones and is missing some. This sample has around 160,000 clones; roughly nine tenths occur once, and the top ten carry less than 5%. Sequences were obtained from PBMCs or T cells enriched from blood (not recorded which). The receptors were sampled from a woman in her forties who had been exposed to COVID-19. Each CDR3 is given with its conserved first and last residue. The D gene is left open where the match is weak. A row's size may be missing; if present it is once, few, many or a size class.

clone_size,d_call,j_call,v_call,cdr3_aa,cdr3_nt
NA,NA,TRBJ1-2,TRBV29-1,CSVEDRGGGYTF,TGCAGCGTTGAAGATCGGGGGGGTGGCTACACCTTC
NA,TRBD2,TRBJ2-2,TRBV11-2,CASSLDERGERELFF,TGTGCCAGCAGCTTAGATGAGCGGGGGGAAAGGGAGCTGTTTTTT
NA,NA,TRBJ2-7,TRBV5-1,CASSLDYSYEQYF,TGCGCCAGCAGCTTGGACTACTCCTACGAGCAGTACTTC
NA,NA,TRBJ2-1,TRBV14,CASSQELTGSYNEQFF,TGTGCCAGCAGCCAAGAGTTGACAGGCTCCTACAATGAGCAGTTCTTC
NA,NA,TRBJ1-4,TRBV19,CASSMSQASTNEKLFF,TGTGCCAGTAGTATGAGCCAAGCTTCAACTAATGAAAAACTGTTTTTT
NA,TRBD1,TRBJ1-4,TRBV6-4,CASSETGVREKLFF,TGTGCCAGCAGTGAAACAGGGGTGAGGGAAAAACTGTTTTTT
NA,NA,TRBJ1-2,TRBV5-6,CASSNDRPNYGYTF,TGTGCCAGCAGCAACGACAGGCCTAACTATGGCTACACCTTC
NA,NA,TRBJ2-7,TRBV5-5,CASSLVNHRFSSYEQYF,TGTGCCAGCAGCTTGGTCAATCACAGGTTCAGCTCCTACGAGCAGTACTTC
NA,TRBD1,TRBJ1-2,TRBV6-5,CASMTDRAGIGYTF,TGTGCCAGCATGACGGACAGGGCGGGGATTGGCTACACCTTC
NA,NA,TRBJ1-6,TRBV9,CASSVTLGSRARGDSPLHF,TGTGCCAGCAGCGTGACCCTCGGATCTAGGGCCAGGGGAGATTCACCCCTCCACTTT
once,TRBD1,TRBJ2-5,TRBV7-9,CASRIGQGQETQYF,TGTGCCAGCAGGATAGGACAGGGCCAAGAGACCCAGTACTTC
NA,NA,TRBJ1-1,TRBV18,CASSPEESSPAFF,TGTGCCAGCTCACCAGAGGAATCGAGTCCAGCTTTCTTT
NA,NA,TRBJ1-2,TRBV9,CASSPSGVEHGYTF,TGTGCCAGCAGCCCGAGCGGGGTGGAGCATGGCTACACCTTC
NA,TRBD1,TRBJ2-7,TRBV7-7,CASSTGQGSGYEQYF,TGTGCCAGCAGCACAGGACAGGGGTCGGGATACGAGCAGTACTTC
NA,TRBD1,TRBJ2-5,TRBV7-9,CASSSPGQGRGETQYF,TGTGCCAGCAGCTCCCCGGGACAGGGGAGGGGGGAGACCCAGTACTTC
NA,TRBD1,TRBJ1-5,TRBV28,CASRMGQGIHQPQHF,TGTGCCAGCAGGATGGGACAGGGGATTCATCAGCCCCAGCATTTT
once,NA,TRBJ2-5,TRBV29-1,CSVEVSVQETQYF,TGCAGCGTTGAAGTGTCAGTCCAAGAGACCCAGTACTTC